The next 30 T cell receptor beta chains were all read from a single sample in a study of T cells in Graves' hyperthyroidism and ophthalmopathy. Amplified regions were TCR beta CDR3 sequences from RNA transcripts. The TCR CDR3 was amplified in a first-round RT-PCR using the HTBI primer set. A single record per CDR3 protein comes from TCRdb applying MiXCR to the multiplex PCR reads. This sample has under 300,000 distinct CDR3 sequences, with about 20% found just once. Sequenced: blood. The source of these receptors is a man aged 25 to 40 with Graves' ophthalmopathy.

This clonotype was seen only once. This rearrangement joins TRBV20-1 to TRBJ1-5; 7 bases match TRBD1. The CDR3 spans 13 residues. The germline CDR1 and CDR2 sequences are DFQATT and SNEGSKA (reference sequence). The CDR3 coding sequence is TGCAGCTTAAAAGGGACAGACAATCAGCCCCAGCATTTT. Amino acid sequence: CSLKGTDNQPQHF.

This clonotype was seen only once. This may stem from a read error, because a much larger clone lies one nucleotide away. CDR3 loop: CATSSISGRVNEQFF. The CDR3 region has the DNA TGTGCCACCAGCAGCATTAGCGGGAGGGTCAATGAGCAGTTCTTC. The V gene is TRBV15, the J gene TRBJ2-1; 11 nucleotides align to TRBD2. Germline V gene sequence: CDR1 LNHNV, CDR2 YYDKDF (reference sequence). J lost 6 bases, V lost 3 bases, and 4 bases had no gene match. This CDR3 region has 15 residues.

The chain combines TRBV12-5 with TRBJ2-1; D may be TRBD1 (6 bases). V shed 5 bases and J shed 3 bases, with 20 bases lying between them. Per the germline V gene, CDR1 is LGHNT and CDR2 is FRNRAP. The length of the CDR3 is 17 residues. The CDR3 nucleotides are TGTGCTAGTGGTCCCCCCAGGGGCGAGAAGCGCTACAATGAGCAGTTCTTC. Protein: CASGPPRGEKRYNEQFF.

In this sample, this clonotype turned up a few times. The V call is TRBV20-1, the J call TRBJ2-1; 12 bases map to TRBD2. The CDR3 length is 14 residues. With V trimmed by 2 bases and J by 9 bases, 5 bases remained unmatched. Germline CDR1 and CDR2: DFQATT and SNEGSKA (reference sequence). CDR3 sequence (DNA): TGCAGTGCTAGACCCCTAGCGGGAGGGATTGAGCAGTTCTTC. Protein product: CSARPLAGGIEQFF.

This clonotype was picked up a small number of times. The chain couples TRBV14 to TRBJ1-1; 7 nucleotides align to TRBD1. J was trimmed by 6 bases and V by 0 bases; bases with no gene match: 4. Looked up from germline, CDR1 is SGHDN and CDR2 is FVKESK. The CDR3 is 14 residues long. CDR3 sequence reads: CASSQESGTAEAFF. Written as DNA, the CDR3 is TGTGCCAGCAGCCAAGAGAGCGGGACAGCTGAAGCTTTCTTT.

For the CDR3, the DNA is TGCGCCAGCAGCTTGGCCTATTCGTACAATGAGCAGTTCTTC. Protein sequence: CASSLAYSYNEQFF. The chain links TRBV5-1 to TRBJ2-1; no clear D. Germline CDR1 SGHRS, CDR2 YFSETQ. There are 14 residues in the CDR3. The V end was cut by 0 bases, the J end by 4 bases, with 8 bases between.

This clonotype was seen ten or more times. The V and J genes are TRBV20-1 and TRBJ1-6; TRBD1 agrees at 7 bases. This CDR3 is built from 16 residues. Germline V gives CDR1 DFQATT, CDR2 SNEGSKA (reference sequence). V was pared by 0 bases and J by 6 bases, with 8 bases of the junction left unmatched. The CDR3 DNA sequence: TGCAGTGCTAGAGATTTTACCCGGGACAGTAATTCACCCCTCCACTTT. It encodes CSARDFTRDSNSPLHF.

At least ten counts were recorded for this clonotype. The genes are TRBV11-1 and TRBJ2-1, with D unresolved. This CDR3 is 13 amino acids long. The V end lost 7 bases, the J end lost 0 bases, and 7 bases lay between the germline ends. The V gene's germline CDR1 is SGHAT and CDR2 FQDESV (reference sequence). In DNA, the CDR3 is TGTGCCAGCAAAGCAAGCTCCTACAATGAGCAGTTCTTC. This sequence encodes CASKASSYNEQFF.

In this sample, this clonotype turned up many times. The CDR3, as DNA: TGTGCCAGCTCAAATAGGGGGGGGAACACAGATACGCAGTATTTT. It specifies CASSNRGGNTDTQYF. The chain couples TRBV28 to TRBJ2-3, with a weak D call TRBD2 (7 bases). From germline, CDR1 is MDHEN and CDR2 SYDVKM. Trimming stripped 8 bases from V and 2 bases from J, with 17 bases between. The CDR3 is 15 residues long.

The chain combines TRBV12-3 or TRBV12-4 with TRBJ2-2, with D tentatively TRBD2 (5 bases). Trimming left V 5 bases short and J 7 bases short, with 11 bases between. This CDR3 is built from 13 residues. In DNA form, the CDR3 reads TGTGCCAGCAGTCGAGTCCGGGACGGGGAGCTGTTTTTT. This codes for CASSRVRDGELFF.

This clonotype was seen many times. V and J are TRBV28 and TRBJ2-7; perhaps TRBD2 as D (6 bases). The CDR3 runs to 15 residues. CDR1 MDHEN and CDR2 SYDVKM come from the germline V gene. V dropped 5 bases and J dropped 2 bases, with 16 bases sitting between them. CDR3 amino acids: CASSPTSRGTYEQYF. The CDR3 DNA is TGTGCCAGCAGTCCAACTAGCCGGGGGACCTACGAGCAGTACTTC.

The V and J genes are TRBV5-1 and TRBJ2-3; D is perhaps TRBD2 (6 bases). In germline, CDR1 is SGHRS, CDR2 YFSETQ. V lost 3 bases and J 0 bases, leaving 17 bases between the germline ends. This CDR3 region has 17 residues. CDR3 in DNA: TGCGCCAGCAGCTCCCCCGTTAGCGGAGCGAGCACAGATACGCAGTATTTT. Amino acid sequence: CASSSPVSGASTDTQYF.

This clonotype was seen many times. The gene calls are TRBV2 and TRBJ2-5; TRBD1 aligns across 7 bases. V was pared by 7 bases and J by 4 bases, with 6 bases of the junction left unmatched. The CDR3 is 13 residues long. Per germline, CDR1 SNHLY and CDR2 FYNNEI. CDR3 protein: CASTRDSRETQYF. CDR3 in DNA: TGTGCCAGCACCCGGGACAGCCGAGAGACCCAGTACTTC.

The chain links TRBV7-2 to TRBJ2-7; 14 bases align to TRBD2. The CDR3 has 18 residues. J was trimmed by 4 bases and V by 4 bases; bases with no gene match: 12. Germline V CDR1 and CDR2: SGHTA, FQGNSA. In nucleotides, the CDR3 is TGTGCCAGCAGCTCCCCCTCCGGGACTAGCGGGAGTAAGTACGAGCAGTACTTC. Its translation is CASSSPSGTSGSKYEQYF.

This chain connects TRBV6-1 to TRBJ1-2; 9 nucleotides agree with TRBD1. The V and J ends lost 5 bases and 4 bases, in that order; junction bases with no gene match: 8. Germline values: CDR1 MNHNS, CDR2 SASEGT. This CDR3 spans 15 amino acids. The CDR3 protein is CASSTMGQGRYGYTF. The CDR3 region has the DNA TGTGCCAGCAGTACGATGGGACAGGGACGCTATGGCTACACCTTC.

This clonotype came up a few times. In nucleotides, the CDR3 is TGTGCCAGCAGCCCATGGGATAGGACAGGGGAGTATGGCTACACCTTC. It translates to CASSPWDRTGEYGYTF. The chain joins TRBV28 to TRBJ1-2, with 9 positions matching TRBD1. Per the germline V gene, CDR1 is MDHEN and CDR2 is SYDVKM. The V and J ends lost 6 bases and 5 bases, in that order; junction bases with no gene match: 13. CDR3 length: 16 amino acids.

This clonotype has at least ten counts. This chain links TRBV11-2 with TRBJ2-7; tentatively, D is TRBD2 (6 bases). The CDR3 is 15 amino acids. In germline, CDR1 is SGHAT, CDR2 FQNNGV. The V end was cut by 2 bases, the J end by 2 bases, with 13 bases between. CDR3 region: CASSLIMASAYEQYF. The CDR3 DNA sequence: TGTGCCAGCAGCTTAATCATGGCTAGCGCCTACGAGCAGTACTTC. Full variable domain (outside the CDR3, taken from reference TRBV11-2 and TRBJ2-7): EAGVAQSPRYKIIEKRQSVAFWCNPISGHATLYWYQQILGQGPKLLIQFQNNGVVDDSQLPKDRFSAERLKGVDSTLKIQPAKLEDSAVYLCASSLIMASAYEQYFGPGTRLTVT.

This clonotype appeared many times. The chain is built from TRBV28 and TRBJ1-4; D may be TRBD1 (6 bases). The CDR3 extends over 16 amino acids. Germline-derived CDR1 and CDR2 are MDHEN and SYDVKM. V lost 2 bases to trimming and J lost 5 bases, with 15 bases between them. CDR3 region: CASSLARQARNEKLFF. The CDR3 region has the DNA TGTGCCAGCAGTTTAGCACGACAGGCGCGGAATGAAAAACTGTTTTTT.

This sequence joins TRBV6-2 or TRBV6-3 and TRBJ2-5; 10 nucleotides align to TRBD2. This CDR3 is built from 17 residues. Germline V gene sequence: CDR1 MNHEY, CDR2 SVGEGT. J was trimmed by 3 bases and V by 1 base; bases with no gene match: 8. This chain's CDR3 is CASSYFLGLAGEETQYF. Here the CDR3 DNA reads TGTGCCAGCAGTTACTTTTTGGGCCTAGCGGGAGAAGAGACCCAGTACTTC.

In the case of this clonotype: Since a much larger clone is just one base distant, this may be a read error. The rearrangement links TRBV2 to TRBJ1-4; 9 bases align to TRBD1. The CDR3 consists of 15 residues. V lost 3 bases and J lost 9; bases outside the gene matches: 8. Per the germline V gene, CDR1 is SNHLY and CDR2 is FYNNEI. The CDR3 coding sequence is TGTGCCAGCAGTGAGGACAGGGGAGTAGCCCAAAAACTGTTTTTT. Amino acid sequence: CASSEDRGVAQKLFF. Full variable domain (remainder filled in from reference TRBV2 and TRBJ1-4): EPEVTQTPSHQVTQMGQEVILRCVPISNHLYFYWYRQILGQKVEFLVSFYNNEISEKSEIFDDQFSVERPDGSNFTLKIRSTKLEDSAMYFCASSEDRGVAQKLFFGSGTQLSVL.

This clonotype has more than one count but fewer than ten. The genes are TRBV5-1 and TRBJ1-1; 9 bases agree with TRBD1. Germline-derived CDR1 and CDR2 are SGHRS and YFSETQ. This CDR3 region has 17 residues. Trimming at V came to 4 bases and at J to 5 bases, leaving 15 bases not matched to a gene. The CDR3 DNA reads as TGCGCCAGCAGCCCCATTTTGAGCCGGACAGGGGCTACTGAAGCTTTCTTT. Translating gives CASSPILSRTGATEAFF.

The genes are TRBV12-3 or TRBV12-4 and TRBJ2-5; a possible D gene is TRBD1 (8 bases). Trimming removed 6 bases at V and 5 bases at J, with 22 bases between. The CDR3 spans 16 residues. This chain's CDR3 is CASSRTGRTAGETQYF. The CDR3 region has the DNA TGTGCCAGCAGCAGGACAGGGAGGACAGCGGGGGAGACCCAGTACTTC.

This clonotype was seen a few times. The chain is built from TRBV28 and TRBJ2-3, with TRBD2 identical over 7 bases. CDR1 and CDR2 (germline): MDHEN, SYDVKM. The V gene end was trimmed by 2 bases and the J gene end by 4 bases; junction bases not matched to a gene: 9. The CDR3 extends over 16 amino acids. CDR3 protein: CASSLGAGVRSDTQYF. The CDR3 nucleotides read TGTGCCAGCAGTTTAGGGGCGGGAGTGAGGTCAGATACGCAGTATTTT.

The genes are TRBV2 and TRBJ1-5; no definite D call. Germline V lookup: CDR1 SNHLY, CDR2 FYNNEI. Trimming shortened V by 5 bases and J by 2 bases, and 16 bases separated the two germline ends. This CDR3 contains 16 residues. The CDR3 sequence: CASSPSPTGGNQPQHF. The CDR3 DNA is TGTGCCAGCAGTCCGTCCCCGACGGGTGGCAATCAGCCCCAGCATTTT.

In this sample, this clonotype turned up a few times. V gene TRBV5-1 combines with J gene TRBJ1-5, with a possible D match to TRBD1 (6 bases). Per the germline V gene, CDR1 is SGHRS and CDR2 is YFSETQ. The ends were cut back, 2 bases at V and 7 bases at J, with 13 bases in the middle. This CDR3 is built from 14 residues. The CDR3 DNA follows: TGCGCCAGCAGCTTTTCAGGGGATGGACAGCCCCAGCATTTT. It translates to CASSFSGDGQPQHF. The variable domain in full, with the rest retrieved from reference TRBV5-1 and TRBJ1-5, is KAGVTQTPRYLIKTRGQQVTLSCSPISGHRSVSWYQQTPGQGLQFLFEYFSETQRNKGNFPGRFSGRQFSNSRSEMNVSTLELGDSALYLCASSFSGDGQPQHFGDGTRLSIL.

This clonotype came up many times. CDR3 sequence (DNA): TGTGCCTGGAACCCCCCTTCCAGGGGCACTGAAGCTTTCTTT. This sequence encodes CAWNPPSRGTEAFF. The J gene is TRBJ1-1, the V gene TRBV30; TRBD1 might be the D (6 bases). The CDR3 sequence is 14 residues long. The V gene lost 4 bases and the J gene lost 4 bases, with 16 bases spanning the gap. Per the germline V gene, CDR1 is GTSNPN and CDR2 is SVGIG (reference sequence).

Here the CDR3 reads CSGSTGFPSHGYTF. CDR3 in DNA: TGCAGCGGCTCTACAGGGTTTCCCTCTCATGGCTACACCTTC. The V gene is TRBV29-1, the J gene TRBJ1-2, with D possibly TRBD1 on 6 matching bases. This CDR3 is 14 amino acids long. Germline CDR1 and CDR2: SQVTM and ANQGSEA. The V end was cut by 7 bases, the J end by 6 bases, with 21 bases between.

The chain carries TRBV6-1 and TRBJ1-2; no clear D gene. CDR3 length equals 11 residues. The V gene's germline CDR1 is MNHNS and CDR2 SASEGT. Trimming stripped 7 bases from V and 8 bases from J, with 11 bases between. The CDR3 protein is CASTEGGGYTF. Here the CDR3 DNA reads TGTGCCAGCACCGAGGGTGGAGGCTACACCTTC.

The chain's CDR3 is CSVGTGGPNTGELFF. The CDR3 DNA is TGCAGTGTTGGGACAGGGGGCCCGAACACCGGGGAGCTGTTTTTT. The rearrangement links TRBV20-1 to TRBJ2-2; 12 bases align to TRBD1. The CDR3 has 15 amino acids. Trimming cost V 7 bases and J 0 bases; bases outside gene matches: 3. Germline lookup yields CDR1 DFQATT and CDR2 SNEGSKA (reference sequence).

Remarks on this clonotype: This is likely a read error, given that the CDR3 carries no conserved phenylalanine or tryptophan at its end. This chain uses TRBV18 with TRBJ2-7, with TRBD1 identical over 8 bases. The CDR3 loop spans 14 amino acids. V was clipped by 3 bases and J by 5 bases; unmatched bases: 6. CDR1 and CDR2 from the germline V gene are KGHSH and LQKENI. The CDR3 DNA sequence: TGTGCCAGCTCACCTCGGACAGGGAAGGACGAGCAGTACTCC. Amino acids: CASSPRTGKDEQYS.